This T cell receptor beta chain was documented in a study of human T cells and chemical hapten exposure (dated by TCRdb to the early 2020s). Context from the whole study: Libraries were pooled for sequencing, and per-sample TCR yields varied mainly because of small differences in library volumes within the pool. In alopecia patients, the study followed how the peripheral blood TCR repertoire changed in vivo over primary and secondary sensitization to diphenylcyclopropenone (DPC), a hapten. For every blood RNA sample, sequencing covered both the TCR alpha and TCR beta chains. Overall study outcomes, separate from this receptor: The number of TCRs above 1 in 1000 frequency did not change with DPC sensitization; there was no evidence of global repertoire structure alterations. After repeated subsampling, changes were observed in the strength of the expansion versus patch-test correlation and in the threshold at which the correlation became significant.

The library was obtained by 5' RACE. Sequencing was carried out with an Illumina MiSeq. Library preparation attached unique molecular identifiers to individual cDNA molecules for quantitative, reproducible TCR counting. The published analysis was carried out like this. The median number of TCRs per sample was approximately 96,000, ranging from roughly 20,000 to 690,600. V, J and CDR3 annotation of the TCR reads was carried out using the Decombinator software suite. For the PS versus PT1 abundance plots, all samples were subsampled to the same number of TCRs (28,000). Expanded TCRs were defined as absent before sensitization and observed at least eight times at the 2-week time point. The public reads were quality trimmed at Q25 with fastp and then assembled into clones with MiXCR by TCRdb, keeping productive beta chains. CDR3 protein sequences are deduplicated, and each keeps its most common genes and DNA. TCRdb's processing, not the authors', yielded these V and J calls. Here the sample has about 120,000 distinct CDR3 sequences; around a fifth occur a single time. In total, the top ten clones hold around 2.7% of the sample.

Of note for this clonotype: Its specific antigen is unknown. Qualities for individual bases were not recorded, and no much larger clone is one base off.

The germline V gene sets CDR1 to SGHTA and CDR2 to FQGNSA. The CDR3 holds 13 amino acids from the cysteine to the phenylalanine. Only the CDR3 DNA is retained, 39 bases long and in frame from the first base. A distance of 18 bases separates the germline ends of V and J, which lose 6 bases and 10 bases respectively. Total RNA was extracted from unfractionated whole blood that had been collected in Tempus Blood RNA tubes. As TCR sequencing controls, several healthy volunteers were used, with blood taken at day 0, 2 weeks and 6 weeks. The TCR originated in a human donor in good health. This chain is built from TRBV7-2 and TRBJ1-1, with the D gene not confidently named. CDR3 protein: CASSVSTPTVAFF. The DNA sequence is as follows: TGTGCCAGCAGTGTTAGCACCCCTACGGTAGCTTTCTTT. The CDR3 plus the reference TRBV7-2 and TRBJ1-1 genes for the other parts give the full variable domain: GAGVSQSPSNKVTEKGKDVELRCDPISGHTALYWYRQSLGQGLEFLIYFQGNSAPDKSGLPSDRFSAERTGGSVSTLTIQRTQQEDSAVYLCASSVSTPTVAFFGQGTRLTVV.